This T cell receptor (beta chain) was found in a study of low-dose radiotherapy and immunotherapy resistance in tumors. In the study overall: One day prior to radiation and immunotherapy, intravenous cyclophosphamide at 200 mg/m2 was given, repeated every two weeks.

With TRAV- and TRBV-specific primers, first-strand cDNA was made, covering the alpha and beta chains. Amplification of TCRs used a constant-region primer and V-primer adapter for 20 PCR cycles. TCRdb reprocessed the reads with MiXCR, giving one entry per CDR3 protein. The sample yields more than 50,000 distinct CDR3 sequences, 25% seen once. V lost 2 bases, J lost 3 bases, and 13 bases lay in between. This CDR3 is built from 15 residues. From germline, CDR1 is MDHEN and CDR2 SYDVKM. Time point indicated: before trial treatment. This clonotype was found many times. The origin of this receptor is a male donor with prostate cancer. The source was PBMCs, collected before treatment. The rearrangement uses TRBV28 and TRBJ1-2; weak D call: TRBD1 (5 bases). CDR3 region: CASSLGTGAHYGYTF. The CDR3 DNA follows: TGTGCCAGCAGTTTAGGGACCGGGGCTCACTATGGCTACACCTTC.